Sequencing of this T cell receptor (beta chain) was carried out in a study of shared clonotypes between healthy human individuals. This clone showed up just a few times. Germline lookup yields CDR1 MNHEY and CDR2 SMNVEV (reference sequence). V lost 6 bases and J lost 6, with 17 bases in between. The CDR3 consists of 14 residues. Profiled with immunoSEQ multiplex PCR; TCRdb holds only in-frame clones, not every one. The sample yields approximately 940,000 clones, over 75% seen once. The chain has TRBV27 and TRBJ1-2, with TRBD1 as a possible D gene (6 bases). The sequencing sample was made of memory CD4+ T cells sorted from blood. Subset noted: CD45RA-negative fraction. The sequence was collected from a man aged 18 to 35 in good health. CDR3 nucleotide sequence: TGTGCCAGCAGCCCCGGGACACGCCTAAATGGCTACACCTTC. Encoded protein: CASSPGTRLNGYTF.